The 6 T cell receptor beta chains below come from one sample, sequenced in a study of blood T cells in healthy people across ages. Alongside a J-beta primer mix, a sample-barcoded 5' primer served in a second PCR lasting about 7 to 11 cycles. TCRdb itself ran the 5' RACE reads through MiXCR, one entry per CDR3 protein. This sample has 630,000 or so distinct CDR3 sequences, with approximately 30% found just once. Sequencing used blood. Receptors were obtained from an elderly woman in good health.

The rearrangement uses TRBV30 and TRBJ1-4; D is uncertain. The CDR3 is made up of 12 amino acids. The germline V gene encodes CDR1 GTSNPN and CDR2 SVGIG (reference sequence). Trimming cost V 8 bases and J 8 bases, with 15 bases left between them. In DNA form, the CDR3 reads TGTGCCGGAAAACGACCAAAAGAAAAACTGTTTTTT. It is translated as CAGKRPKEKLFF.

Remarks on this clonotype: A much larger clone is a single base away; this may be a read error. The chain is built from TRBV20-1 and TRBJ2-3; no clear D. CDR1 is DFQATT, CDR2 SNEGSKA, per germline (reference sequence). The CDR3 length is 17 residues. For the CDR3, the DNA is TGCAGTGCTAGAGATCAGGAGACCCCTTCCTTCACAGATGCGCAGTATTTT. Amino acids: CSARDQETPSFTDAQYF.

J is TRBJ1-1 and V is TRBV6-6; 9 bases are a match to TRBD1. V dropped 5 bases and J dropped 3; count of bases not matched to a gene: 4. Per the germline V gene, CDR1 is MNHNY and CDR2 is SVGAGI (reference sequence). The CDR3 consists of 14 residues. CDR3 nucleotides: TGTGCCAGCAGTACAGGGGGCGAGGACACTGAAGCTTTCTTT. Translated: CASSTGGEDTEAFF.

This clonotype has ten or more counts. The rearrangement links TRBV4-2 to TRBJ2-1; TRBD2 might be the D (6 bases). This CDR3 is 15 amino acids long. The V gene lost 4 bases and the J gene lost 7 bases, with 17 bases spanning the gap. CDR1 and CDR2 (germline): LGHNA, YNFKEQ. The CDR3 DNA reads TGTGCCAGCAGCCTAGTCGGGGGAACAGAAAATGAGCAGTTCTTC. Translated, it gives CASSLVGGTENEQFF.

This clonotype was seen at least ten times. The CDR3 sequence: CASRGGTGVYGYTF. CDR3 nucleotide sequence: TGTGCCAGCAGAGGGGGGACAGGGGTGTATGGCTACACCTTC. The rearrangement links TRBV12-3 or TRBV12-4 to TRBJ1-2; 10 bases map to TRBD1. The CDR3 sequence is 14 residues long. The ends lost 6 bases at V and 5 bases at J; junction bases unmatched: 6.

Concerning this clonotype itself: A much more abundant neighbour one base away suggests this may be a read error. The chain joins TRBV7-6 to TRBJ2-7; 11 bases line up with TRBD1. The CDR3 is made up of 14 amino acids. CDR1 and CDR2 (germline): SGHVS, FNYEAQ. The chain's CDR3 is CACSPRTGGPEQYF. In DNA, the CDR3 is TGTGCCTGCAGCCCTCGGACAGGGGGCCCAGAGCAGTACTTC.